Following are 2 T cell receptor beta chains from one sample sequenced in a study of T cells in Graves' hyperthyroidism and ophthalmopathy. Amplification of TCR beta CDR3 regions was performed using RNA transcripts as template. Primed by the HTBI set, a first-round RT-PCR was run on the TCR CDR3. TCRdb independently ran MiXCR on the multiplex PCR reads; one entry per CDR3 protein. The data contain hundreds of thousands of distinct CDR3 sequences, approximately 15% of them singletons. The material sequenced was blood. The receptors originated from a woman under 30 with Graves' hyperthyroidism.

This clonotype was recorded many times. The rearrangement joins TRBV20-1 to TRBJ2-7; D is uncertain. V lost 0 bases and J lost 2, with 8 bases in between. The CDR3 runs to 13 residues. Germline V gene data show CDR1 as DFQATT and CDR2 as SNEGSKA (reference sequence). The DNA of the CDR3 is TGCAGTGCTAGAGACAGAGCAACCTACGAGCAGTACTTC. Its translation is CSARDRATYEQYF.

The table lists this clonotype with many counts. The chain is built from TRBV29-1 and TRBJ2-1; tentative D call: TRBD2 (6 bases). The CDR3 covers 13 residues. The V end lost 8 bases, the J end lost 8 bases, and 19 bases lay between the germline ends. CDR1 and CDR2 (germline): SQVTM, ANQGSEA. The DNA for the CDR3 is TGCAGCACCCGGCGTTCGGGAGTCTATGAGCAGTTCTTC. Amino acid sequence: CSTRRSGVYEQFF.